This paragraph covers one TCR beta chain sequence. Its target is unknown. TCRdb's copy holds only in-frame clones and misses some; the assay was immunoSEQ multiplex PCR. The sample includes 37,000 or so clones, roughly 90% seen only once; the top ten take 19%. This entry belongs to a study of OX40 agonist ivuxolimab in advanced cancers. Study conclusions and caveats: Circulating CD4+ and CD8+ T cells showed clonal expansion by week 6 at 0.1 to 3.0 mg/kg.

Trimming shortened V by 4 bases and J by 1 base, and 15 bases separated the two germline ends. CDR1 SGHNT and CDR2 YYREEE come from the germline V gene (reference sequence). The CDR3 is 16 residues long. The receptor's source is an adult with an advanced solid tumor such as melanoma, head and neck, liver or kidney cancer. The chain recombines TRBV5-4 with TRBJ2-1, with a tentative D call TRBD1 (5 bases). The material was CD4+ or CD8+ T cells sorted from blood, obtained in a trial of the OX40 agonist ivuxolimab. The CDR3 nucleotides are TGTGCCAGCAGCACCCCAGACAGCCCGTCCTACAATGAGCAGTTCTTC. Its protein is CASSTPDSPSYNEQFF.